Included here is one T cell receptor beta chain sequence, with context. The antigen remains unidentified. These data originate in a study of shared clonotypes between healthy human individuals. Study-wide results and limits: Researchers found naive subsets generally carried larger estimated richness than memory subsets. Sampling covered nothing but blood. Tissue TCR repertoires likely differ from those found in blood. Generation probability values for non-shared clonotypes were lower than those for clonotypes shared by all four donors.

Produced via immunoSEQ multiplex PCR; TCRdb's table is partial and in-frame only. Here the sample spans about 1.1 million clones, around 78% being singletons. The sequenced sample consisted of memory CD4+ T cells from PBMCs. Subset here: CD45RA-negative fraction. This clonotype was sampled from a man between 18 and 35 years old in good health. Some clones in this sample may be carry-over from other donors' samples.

The CDR3 DNA follows: TGTGCCAGCAGGCGAGCGGGAAGGAACTACGAGCAGTACTTC. Its protein is CASRRAGRNYEQYF. V usage is TRBV13 and J usage is TRBJ2-7; 7 bases line up with TRBD2. Unmatched junction bases numbered 8, after V lost 6 bases and J lost 3 bases. Germline assignment: CDR1 PRHDT and CDR2 FYEKMQ (reference sequence). This CDR3 has 14 amino acids.